This T cell receptor (beta chain) was obtained from a study of cytomegalovirus exposure and HLA in healthy donors. Whole-study results and caveats: In vitro data verified a few CMV-associated chains as specific for CMV antigens. TCR beta V- and J-gene trimming was later associated with a missense DCLRE1C variant.

Use of 60 Vbeta and 13 Jbeta primers characterized the PCR. Authors' methods: The authors later counted about 80 million unique TCR beta chains, some 11 million of them shared. Sequenced by immunoSEQ multiplex PCR; TCRdb stores in-frame clones only, minus some. D and trimming were read from the DNA, whereas the V and J calls and clone size are those reported in that table. The data contain 180,000 or so clones, more than 60% of them seen just once; the ten biggest clones take up around 8.3%. Details on this clone: Its antigen is currently unknown.

The specimen was PBMCs. This TCR was sampled from a woman aged 40 to 50 in good health and CMV-seropositive.

In DNA, the CDR3 is TGCGCCAGCAGCCAAGAAATCCAGCAGCCCCAGCATTTT. Protein sequence: CASSQEIQQPQHF. The chain carries TRBV4-3 and TRBJ1-5; D unresolved. V lost 0 bases and J lost 7, with 7 bases in between. CDR1 and CDR2 (germline): LGHNA, YSLEER. The length of the CDR3 is 13 residues.